This entry concerns a single T cell receptor (beta chain). The sample belongs to a study of type 1 and type 2 diabetes patients. PCR was run on genomic DNA. Amplification of the beta chain CDR3 used 30 forward and 13 reverse multiplex primers. TCRdb used MiXCR to reprocess the multiplex PCR reads, holding one entry per CDR3 protein. The sample contains some 250,000 distinct CDR3 sequences, 40% to 50% of which appear only once. The receptor was derived from a man aged 18 to 30 with type 2 diabetes. Sequenced material: peripheral blood mononuclear cells (PBMCs).

The CDR3 coding sequence is TGTGCCATCAGTGACGCGGGACGGCCAAATGAAAAACTGTTTTTT. It encodes CAISDAGRPNEKLFF. The rearrangement links TRBV10-3 to TRBJ1-4; D might be TRBD1 (5 bases). Trimming shortened V by 3 bases and J by 5 bases, and 13 bases separated the two germline ends. This CDR3 is built from 15 residues. CDR1 and CDR2 (germline): ENHRY, SYGVKD.